Presented here are 20 T cell receptor beta chains from one specimen sequenced in a study of T cells in Graves' hyperthyroidism and ophthalmopathy. Amplification targeted TCR beta CDR3 regions from RNA transcripts. An initial round of RT-PCR targeting the TCR CDR3 relied on the HTBI primer set. TCRdb re-analysed the multiplex PCR reads in MiXCR, keeping a single row per CDR3 protein. The sample records roughly 350,000 distinct CDR3 sequences, more than 11% being singletons. Material for sequencing was blood. Receptor source: a woman aged 25-40 years with Graves' hyperthyroidism.

The J gene is TRBJ1-2, the V gene TRBV19; D may be TRBD1 (5 bases). The CDR3 is 15 amino acids. Germline V gene sequence: CDR1 LNHDA, CDR2 SQIVND (reference sequence). V gave up 5 bases and J gave up 8 bases, with 21 bases separating them. The CDR3 sequence is CASSVTPEGRRGYTF. The CDR3 DNA reads as TGTGCCAGTAGTGTTACCCCCGAGGGGCGGAGGGGCTACACCTTC.

This clonotype was recorded at least ten times. The DNA of the CDR3 is TGTGCCAGTAGTTCAGGGCAGGCCGGGCCGCGTGGGGCTTTCTTT. It yields the protein CASSSGQAGPRGAFF. This chain uses TRBV19 with TRBJ1-1, with D possibly matching TRBD1 (5 bases). Trimming left V 5 bases short and J 11 bases short, with 24 bases between. The CDR3 runs 15 residues. CDR1 and CDR2 from the germline V gene are LNHDA and SQIVND (reference sequence).

The sample holds a few counts of this clonotype. CDR3 DNA sequence: TGTGCCTGGAGTACAGGGGCCGGAAACACCATATATTTT. It translates to CAWSTGAGNTIYF. This chain uses TRBV30 with TRBJ1-3; 7 bases agree with TRBD1. This CDR3 contains 13 residues. J was trimmed by 4 bases and V by 2 bases; bases with no gene match: 2. Germline V gene lookup returns CDR1 GTSNPN and CDR2 SVGIG (reference sequence).

This clonotype was counted at least ten times. This chain joins TRBV12-3 or TRBV12-4 and TRBJ2-3; 8 bases fit TRBD2. This CDR3 region has 14 residues. V gave up 7 bases and J gave up 2 bases; unmatched junction bases: 5. The CDR3: CASNIAGTTDTQYF. The CDR3 region has the DNA TGTGCCAGCAATATAGCGGGGACCACAGATACGCAGTATTTT.

This clonotype was counted many times. The chain is built from TRBV11-2 and TRBJ2-1; TRBD2 matches 8 bases. With 3 bases clipped from V and 0 bases from J, the junction kept 4 bases outside the gene matches. The CDR3 consists of 16 residues. Germline-derived CDR1 and CDR2 are SGHAT and FQNNGV. CDR3 sequence reads: CASSFTLAVSYNEQFF. CDR3 DNA sequence: TGTGCCAGCAGCTTCACACTAGCGGTCTCCTACAATGAGCAGTTCTTC.

The chain links TRBV19 to TRBJ2-1; maybe TRBD2 (6 bases). V gave up 5 bases and J gave up 10 bases, with 15 bases separating them. Germline V gene lookup returns CDR1 LNHDA and CDR2 SQIVND (reference sequence). This CDR3 region has 13 residues. CDR3 region: CASSWAAREEQFF. CDR3 nucleotides: TGTGCCAGTAGTTGGGCGGCCCGGGAGGAGCAGTTCTTC.

The rearrangement uses TRBV7-9 and TRBJ1-1; possible D gene TRBD1, 6 bases. V shed 1 base and J shed 0 bases, with 21 bases lying between them. The CDR3 consists of 19 residues. Germline V gene sequence: CDR1 SEHNR, CDR2 FQNEAQ (reference sequence). CDR3 region: CASSLGRLDRAIVNTEAFF. The CDR3 DNA reads as TGTGCCAGCAGCTTAGGAAGGTTGGACAGAGCTATCGTGAACACTGAAGCTTTCTTT.

Many counts were recorded for this clonotype. This chain joins TRBV28 and TRBJ1-6, with D unresolved. Trimming cost V 3 bases and J 11 bases, with 8 bases left between them. Germline V lookup: CDR1 MDHEN, CDR2 SYDVKM. The CDR3 sequence is 12 residues long. The CDR3 bases are TGTGCCAGCAGTTTGTGGGTTACACCCCTCCACTTT. Translation gives CASSLWVTPLHF.

This clonotype has only a few counts. The chain joins TRBV6-1 to TRBJ1-2; possibly TRBD1 for D (5 bases). There are 14 residues in the CDR3. The V and J ends lost 2 bases and 1 base respectively, with 8 bases between them. CDR1 is MNHNS and CDR2 is SASEGT in the germline V gene. The CDR3 nucleotides are TGTGCCAGCAGTGAATGGGGGAATAACTATGGCTACACCTTC. Its protein product is CASSEWGNNYGYTF.

This CDR3 is CAISLSGGEETQYF. CDR3 bases: TGTGCCATCAGCCTTAGCGGAGGTGAAGAGACCCAGTACTTC. V is TRBV10-3 and J is TRBJ2-5; maybe TRBD2 (6 bases). Germline CDR1 reads ENHRY; CDR2 reads SYGVKD. Trimming cost V 6 bases and J 3 bases, with 14 bases left between them. This CDR3 has 14 residues.

J is TRBJ1-2 and V is TRBV7-2; TRBD1 matches 7 bases. With 0 bases clipped from V and 3 bases from J, the junction kept 7 bases outside the gene matches. This CDR3 comprises 16 residues. Germline CDR1 reads SGHTA; CDR2 reads FQGNSA. Here the CDR3 DNA reads TGTGCCAGCAGCTTAGCGGCCGGGCAGGGGGACTATGGCTACACCTTC. Residues: CASSLAAGQGDYGYTF.

The CDR3 spells CASSQGTGGIFREKLFF. CDR3 nucleotides: TGTGCCAGCAGCCAGGGGACAGGGGGGATCTTTCGTGAAAAACTGTTTTTT. The chain carries TRBV3-1 and TRBJ1-4; 11 nucleotides agree with TRBD1. Losses at the gene ends were 3 bases for V and 7 bases for J; bases not matched to a gene: 10. The CDR3 runs to 17 residues. The germline CDR1 and CDR2 sequences are LGHDT and YNNKEL (reference sequence). The variable domain in full, with the rest retrieved from reference TRBV3-1 and TRBJ1-4, is DTAVSQTPKYLVTQMGNDKSIKCEQNLGHDTMYWYKQDSKKFLKIMFSYNNKELIINETVPNRFSPKSPDKAHLNLHINSLELGDSAVYFCASSQGTGGIFREKLFFGSGTQLSVL.

Details on this clonotype: The junction does not match germline at one end; this may be a read error. The chain uses TRBV18 and TRBJ1-5; 8 bases are a match to TRBD1. Germline V gene lookup returns CDR1 KGHSH and CDR2 LQKENI. The CDR3 is 14 residues long. The CDR3 protein is CASSGTGRNQPQHF. CDR3 DNA sequence: TGTGCCAGCTCAGGGACAGGACGAAATCAACCCCAGCATTTT.

At least ten counts were recorded for this clonotype. The CDR3 nucleotides are TGTGCCAGCATCTGGGGGTCGGGGGAAAAACTGTTTTTT. Residues: CASIWGSGEKLFF. The chain couples TRBV2 to TRBJ1-4, with D maybe TRBD1 (5 bases). The V gene's germline CDR1 is SNHLY and CDR2 FYNNEI. Trimming took 7 bases from V and 8 from J, leaving 14 bases between them. The CDR3 contains 13 residues.

In this sample, this clonotype turned up many times. The chain links TRBV28 to TRBJ2-5, with TRBD1 as a possible D gene (5 bases). The germline gives CDR1 MDHEN, CDR2 SYDVKM. Trimming removed 6 bases at V and 4 bases at J, with 9 bases between. There are 12 residues in the CDR3. CDR3: CASRGPGETQYF. For the CDR3, the DNA is TGTGCCAGCAGGGGGCCTGGAGAGACCCAGTACTTC. Combining the CDR3 with reference TRBV28 and TRBJ2-5 gives the whole variable domain DVKVTQSSRYLVKRTGEKVFLECVQDMDHENMFWYRQDPGLGLRLIYFSYDVKMKEKGDIPEGYSVSREKKERFSLILESASTNQTSMYLCASRGPGETQYFGPGTRLLVL.

As concerns this clonotype: Being one base from a much bigger clone, this may be a read error. CDR3 sequence (DNA): TGTGCCGGCAGTCCCTCTAGCGGACCAGACATCGAGCAGTACTTC. This codes for CAGSPSSGPDIEQYF. The V call is TRBV27, the J call TRBJ2-7; 7 bases match TRBD2. Germline CDR1 and CDR2: MNHEY and SMNVEV (reference sequence). The CDR3 sequence is 15 residues long.

Remarks on this clonotype: One end of the junction fails to match germline, which may point to a read error. The chain combines TRBV6-1 with TRBJ1-3; D is undetermined. Germline values: CDR1 MNHNS, CDR2 SASEGT. The CDR3 runs 16 residues. The DNA of the CDR3 is TGTGCCAGCAGCGAAGCGCTAAAGAGCTCTGGAAACACCATATATTTT. Translation gives CASSEALKSSGNTIYF.

CDR3 DNA sequence: TGCGCCAGCAGCTTGCTAGCGGCATACACCGGGGAGCTGTTTTTT. It is translated as CASSLLAAYTGELFF. The chain combines TRBV5-1 with TRBJ2-2; 7 nucleotides match TRBD2. The CDR3 contains 15 residues. Germline values: CDR1 SGHRS, CDR2 YFSETQ. Losses at the gene ends were 1 base for V and 3 bases for J; bases not matched to a gene: 3.

The rearrangement uses TRBV25-1 and TRBJ2-2, with no clear D. There are 15 residues in the CDR3. CDR1 is MGHDK and CDR2 is SYGVNS in the germline V gene. Trimming shortened V by 5 bases and J by 6 bases, and 16 bases separated the two germline ends. CDR3 DNA sequence: TGTGCCAGCAGTACCCCCGGAAGTGGTGCCGGGGAGCTGTTTTTT. The encoded protein is CASSTPGSGAGELFF.

This clonotype was seen only a few times. CDR3 sequence reads: CSARAPGGGETQYF. CDR3 nucleotides: TGCAGTGCTAGAGCTCCGGGGGGAGGAGAGACCCAGTACTTC. V usage is TRBV20-1 and J usage is TRBJ2-5; 7 bases match TRBD2. The CDR3 is made up of 14 amino acids. The germline CDR1 and CDR2 sequences are DFQATT and SNEGSKA (reference sequence). Losses at the gene ends were 1 base for V and 4 bases for J; bases not matched to a gene: 6.